This TCR beta chain was recovered during a study of blood T cell repertoires in COVID-19. Looking at the study overall: T cells, B-cell-depleted T cells, or PBMCs provided the cDNA or gDNA that served as material.

In the original workflow: How many nucleated cells were present was estimated from reference gene primer amplification. TCRdb's copy holds only in-frame clones and misses some; the assay was immunoSEQ multiplex PCR. V and J calls and clone size are those listed in that table; D and trimming were worked out from the DNA. The sample lists under 250,000 clones; nearly 85% were seen once. The junction had 4 bases not matched to a gene; V was cut back by 1 base and J by 7 bases. The germline CDR1 and CDR2 sequences are WNHNN and SYGVQD (reference sequence). This CDR3 contains 15 residues. V gene TRBV10-1 combines with J gene TRBJ2-1; 10 bases are a match to TRBD1. Source material: peripheral blood. The TCR was taken from a human donor in a cohort sampled during active COVID-19. In DNA form, the CDR3 reads TGCGCCAGCAGTGAGTTAGGACAGGGGGGGAATGAGCAGTTCTTC. It codes for CASSELGQGGNEQFF.